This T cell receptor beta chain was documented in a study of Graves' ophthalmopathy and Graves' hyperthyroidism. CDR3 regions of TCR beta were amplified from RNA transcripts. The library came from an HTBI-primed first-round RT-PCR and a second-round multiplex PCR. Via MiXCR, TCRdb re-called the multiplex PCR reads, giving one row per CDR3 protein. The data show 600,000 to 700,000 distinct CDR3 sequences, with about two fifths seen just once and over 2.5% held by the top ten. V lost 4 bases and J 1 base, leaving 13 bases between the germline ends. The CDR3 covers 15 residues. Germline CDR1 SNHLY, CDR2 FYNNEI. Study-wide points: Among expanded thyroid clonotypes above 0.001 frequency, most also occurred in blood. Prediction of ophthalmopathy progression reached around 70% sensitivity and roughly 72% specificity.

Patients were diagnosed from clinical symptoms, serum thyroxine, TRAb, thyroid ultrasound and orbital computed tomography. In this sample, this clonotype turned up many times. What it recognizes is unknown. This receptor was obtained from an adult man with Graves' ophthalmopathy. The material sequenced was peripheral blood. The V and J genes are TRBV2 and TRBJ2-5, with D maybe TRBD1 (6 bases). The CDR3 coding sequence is TGTGCCAGCAGTGGACAAGGCAGGGGCCAAGAGACCCAGTACTTC. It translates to CASSGQGRGQETQYF.